A selection of T cell receptor beta chains follows, all from one sample in a study of control samples from healthy donors and cancer patients. Profiling relied on immunoSEQ multiplex PCR, and the TCRdb table lists in-frame clones only, not all of them. In the table there are some 150,000 clones, about 94% of which are singletons. Input material: PBMCs. The origin of the receptors is a man in his 60s with colorectal cancer. Each CDR3 is given with its conserved first and last residue. A D gene is named only where the DNA matches it firmly. Not all rows give a size; the values are once, few, many and, for expanded clones, a class.

TRBJ1-5 . . TRBV19 CASKAGYNSNQPQHF TGTGCCAGTAAGGCAGGGTACAATAGCAATCAGCCCCAGCATTTT
TRBJ1-2 . . TRBV3-1/TRBV3-2 CASSQEGEIYGYTF TGTGCCAGCAGCCAAGAGGGGGAAATCTATGGCTACACCTTC
TRBJ2-5 . TRBD2 TRBV7-2 CASRSTSGGGEETQYF TGTGCCAGCAGGTCAACTAGCGGGGGGGGAGAAGAGACCCAGTACTTC
TRBJ2-2 . . TRBV24-1 CATSDIAGELFF TGTGCCACCAGTGATATCGCCGGGGAGCTGTTTTTT
TRBJ1-2 . . TRBV19 CASSIDLSTYGYTF TGTGCCAGTAGTATAGATCTCAGCACCTATGGCTACACCTTC
TRBJ2-7 once . TRBV12-1 CASSPDYLPLRGYF TGTGCCAGCAGTCCTGACTACCTCCCACTACGTGGGTACTTC
TRBJ1-1 . . TRBV27 CASSSLGAQDTEAFF TGTGCCAGCAGTTCTTTGGGGGCCCAGGACACTGAAGCTTTCTTT
TRBJ1-3 . . TRBV3-1/TRBV3-2 CASSQAKYSGNTIYF TGTGCCAGCAGCCAGGCAAAGTACTCTGGAAACACCATATATTTT
TRBJ1-2 once . TRBV7-2 CASSLELGAGYTF TGTGCCAGCAGCTTAGAGCTGGGGGCGGGCTACACCTTC
TRBJ2-1 once . TRBV5-1 CASNQNSYNEQFF TGCGCCAGCAACCAAAATTCCTACAATGAGCAGTTCTTC
TRBJ2-1 few . TRBV2 CASSELYNEQFF TGTGCCAGCAGTGAACTGTACAATGAGCAGTTCTTC
TRBJ2-5 few TRBD1 TRBV2 CASRPRTGGETQYF TGTGCCAGCAGGCCCCGGACAGGGGGGGAGACCCAGTACTTC
TRBJ2-7 . TRBD1 TRBV10-3 CAISQQGVSGEQYF TGTGCCATCAGCCAACAGGGGGTCAGCGGCGAGCAGTACTTC
TRBJ1-2 . TRBD1 TRBV7-2 CASSLAVGRGEGYTF TGTGCCAGCAGCTTAGCGGTAGGCAGGGGGGAAGGCTACACCTTC
TRBJ1-5 few . TRBV10-2 CASSEGTTGQPQHF TGCGCCAGCAGTGAGGGAACGACGGGTCAGCCCCAGCATTTT
TRBJ1-2 . TRBD1 TRBV7-2 CASSQHTTGMHGYTF TGTGCCAGCAGCCAACATACGACAGGGATGCATGGCTACACCTTC
TRBJ1-2 . TRBD1 TRBV27 CASTKRTGPNYGYTF TGTGCCAGCACCAAAAGGACAGGGCCGAACTATGGCTACACCTTC
TRBJ2-1 . TRBD2 TRBV3-1/TRBV3-2 CASSQEAGPFNEQFF TGTGCCAGCAGCCAAGAAGCGGGGCCCTTCAATGAGCAGTTCTTC
TRBJ1-6 . . TRBV28 CASSPRGVGNSPLHF TGTGCCAGCAGTCCCAGGGGAGTAGGGAATTCACCCCTCCACTTT
TRBJ1-5 . . TRBV7-9 CASSLGENQPQHF TGTGCCAGCAGCTTAGGCGAAAATCAGCCCCAGCATTTT
TRBJ2-5 . . TRBV5-6 CASSLTGNQETQYF TGTGCCAGCAGCTTGACAGGGAACCAAGAGACCCAGTACTTC
TRBJ1-5 . . TRBV7-2 CASSLDGQFNQPQHF TGTGCCAGCAGCTTAGATGGACAGTTCAATCAGCCCCAGCATTTT
TRBJ1-3 . . TRBV19 CASSTGNTIYF TGTGCCAGTAGTACCGGGAACACCATATATTTT
TRBJ1-5 . TRBD1 TRBV19 CASTPSGGGQPQHF TGTGCCAGTACCCCTTCAGGGGGGGGACAGCCCCAGCATTTT
TRBJ1-2 . . TRBV9 CASSVEETGYGYTF TGTGCCAGCAGCGTAGAGGAAACAGGCTATGGCTACACCTTC
TRBJ1-5 . TRBD1 TRBV6-5 CASSFDRGQPQHF TGTGCCAGCAGTTTCGACAGGGGTCAGCCCCAGCATTTT
TRBJ1-6 . . TRBV11-2 CASSLNGSPLHF TGTGCCAGCAGCTTAAACGGTTCACCCCTCCACTTT
TRBJ2-7 . . TRBV27 CASTSPGNEQYF TGTGCCAGCACTTCACCGGGAAACGAGCAGTACTTC
TRBJ2-7 . TRBD1 TRBV7-9 CASSSTGEAYEQYF TGTGCCAGCAGCTCGACAGGGGAGGCCTACGAGCAGTACTTC
TRBJ2-7 . . TRBV12-3/TRBV12-4 CASSWDIAYEQYF TGTGCCAGCAGCTGGGACATCGCCTACGAGCAGTACTTC
TRBJ2-7 . TRBD2 TRBV5-1 CASSLSAGGLEQYF TGCGCCAGCAGCTTATCAGCGGGGGGGCTTGAGCAGTACTTC
TRBJ1-1 . . TRBV6-5 CASSYARVNTEAFF TGTGCCAGCAGTTACGCCAGGGTGAACACTGAAGCTTTCTTT
TRBJ1-1 . . TRBV6-6 CASRRDTEAFF TGTGCCAGCAGGAGGGACACTGAAGCTTTCTTT
TRBJ1-2 . TRBD1 TRBV6-5 CASSPGGQGKGYTF TGTGCCAGCAGCCCCGGCGGACAGGGAAAAGGCTACACCTTC
TRBJ2-7 . . TRBV27 CASSLSYQSYEQYF TGTGCCAGCAGTTTATCGTACCAGAGCTACGAGCAGTACTTC
TRBJ2-5 . TRBD2 TRBV5-4 CASSTGLAGQETQYF TGTGCCAGCAGCACGGGACTAGCGGGGCAAGAGACCCAGTACTTC
TRBJ1-1 . . TRBV27 CASRGYQGGAFF TGTGCCAGCAGGGGATATCAAGGTGGAGCTTTCTTT
TRBJ1-6 . . TRBV18 CASSPDMTNSPLHF TGTGCCAGCTCACCCGACATGACAAATTCACCCCTCCACTTT
TRBJ2-3 . TRBD1 TRBV9 CASSVGTGPGTDTQYF TGTGCCAGCAGCGTAGGGACAGGCCCAGGCACAGATACGCAGTATTTT
TRBJ2-3 . . TRBV4-2 CASSQDERSTDTQYF TGTGCCAGCAGCCAAGATGAGCGAAGCACAGATACGCAGTATTTT
TRBJ1-1 once . TRBV10-2 CASVRGGNTEAFF TGCGCCAGCGTTAGGGGGGGGAACACTGAAGCTTTCTTT
TRBJ1-1 . . TRBV5-4 CASSLVARENTEAFF TGTGCCAGCAGCTTGGTGGCCAGGGAAAACACTGAAGCTTTCTTT
TRBJ1-1 . . TRBV3-1/TRBV3-2 CASSQTGTTEAFF TGTGCCAGCAGCCAAACAGGGACCACTGAAGCTTTCTTT
TRBJ1-1 few TRBD1 TRBV29-1 CSVKEGASTEAFF TGCAGCGTTAAAGAGGGGGCGAGCACTGAAGCTTTCTTT
TRBJ1-1 . . TRBV5-5 CASSLAGGGLNTEAFF TGTGCCAGCAGCTTGGCCGGAGGGGGGCTGAACACTGAAGCTTTCTTT
TRBJ2-1 . TRBD2 TRBV3-1/TRBV3-2 CASSQDSGGDLNEQFF TGTGCCAGCAGCCAAGATAGCGGGGGGGACCTCAATGAGCAGTTCTTC
TRBJ2-7 . . TRBV7-2 CASSLVRGAPYEQYF TGTGCCAGCAGCTTAGTGCGGGGAGCCCCTTACGAGCAGTACTTC
TRBJ2-5 . TRBD2 TRBV12-3/TRBV12-4 CASSRGGKTQYF TGTGCCAGCAGTCGGGGAGGGAAGACCCAGTACTTC
TRBJ2-5 . . TRBV27 CASSLGVGEETQYF TGTGCCAGCAGTTTAGGGGTGGGGGAAGAGACCCAGTACTTC
TRBJ1-5 . . TRBV7-2 CASESQGSQPQHF TGTGCCAGCGAGTCGCAGGGGTCTCAGCCCCAGCATTTT
TRBJ2-5 . . TRBV10-1 CASSVGDVGQETQYF TGCGCCAGCAGTGTAGGGGATGTCGGACAAGAGACCCAGTACTTC
TRBJ1-2 . . TRBV28 CASSTTGYGYTF TGTGCCAGCAGCACAACAGGCTATGGCTACACCTTC
TRBJ1-2 . . TRBV13 CASSVRANYGYTF TGTGCCAGCAGCGTCCGAGCTAACTATGGCTACACCTTC
TRBJ1-5 once . TRBV28 CASSLVIFGNQPQHF TGTGCCAGCAGTTTAGTTATTTTTGGCAATCAGCCCCAGCATTTT
TRBJ2-1 . TRBD1 TRBV29-1 CSVGQGLGEQFF TGCAGCGTTGGACAGGGGTTGGGTGAGCAGTTCTTC
TRBJ2-2 . . TRBV6-5 CASRTKTGGTGELFF TGTGCCAGCAGGACCAAAACAGGAGGAACCGGGGAGCTGTTTTTT
TRBJ2-3 . . TRBV30 CAGSRASDTQYF TGTGCCGGCTCCAGGGCCTCAGATACGCAGTATTTT